Listed below are T cell receptor beta chains from one sample, sequenced in a study of T cell changes during pregnancy in multiple sclerosis. Here immunoSEQ multiplex PCR was the method, and the copy in TCRdb shows in-frame clones only, minus some. This sample has 50,000 to 70,000 clones, with 91% found just once. The input for sequencing was CD8+ T cells from peripheral blood mononuclear cells, taken before pregnancy. The source is a female donor with multiple sclerosis, enrolled in a pregnancy study. The CDR3 runs from the conserved cysteine through the conserved F or W. D genes are given only for firm matches. The size entry is marked missing in some rows and otherwise reads once, few, many or a size class.

j_call v_call clone_size d_call cdr3_aa
TRBJ2-1 TRBV27 NA NA CASSLRGDEQFF
TRBJ2-1 TRBV13 few NA CASSLGGRNEQFF
TRBJ2-3 TRBV9 NA NA CASSVASTDTQYF
TRBJ2-1 TRBV27 once TRBD2 CASRPPGLSGNEQFF
TRBJ1-5 TRBV7-2 few NA CASSLDPLANQPQHF
TRBJ1-1 TRBV2 NA NA CASSGVGGTTEAFF
TRBJ1-1 TRBV5-1 NA NA CASSQGGETEAFF
TRBJ1-2 TRBV7-8 NA TRBD1 CASSSPGQGVANYGYTF
TRBJ2-4 TRBV4-2 NA TRBD1 CASSQEGQGIYIQYF
TRBJ2-1 TRBV6-5 NA NA CASSYSGPEVRNEQFF
TRBJ2-5 TRBV9 once NA CASSVVGGSKTQYF
TRBJ2-7 TRBV19 NA NA CASSSGRTYEQYF
TRBJ2-1 TRBV5-1 NA TRBD1 CASSPRQGQNEQFF
TRBJ2-1 TRBV4-2 NA TRBD2 CASSQESTSGGVNEQFF
TRBJ2-5 TRBV7-9 once NA CASSFGSGWETQYF
TRBJ2-7 TRBV6-8 NA NA CASRSGRVCQQYF
TRBJ1-5 TRBV5-8 NA TRBD1 CASSPGQVRNQPQHF
TRBJ2-1 TRBV7-2 NA TRBD2 CASSSGAAVGEQFF
TRBJ1-1 TRBV7-8 NA NA CASSLFSLGGGGTEAFF
TRBJ1-1 TRBV18 NA NA CASSLGEEAEAFF
TRBJ2-7 TRBV27 NA NA CASSLSQGHTREQYF
TRBJ1-1 TRBV6-5 NA NA CASSYDSSLNTEAFF
TRBJ2-5 TRBV28 NA TRBD2 CASSLLAGSQETQYF
TRBJ2-7 TRBV7-6 NA NA CASSPRVGESYEQYF
TRBJ1-2 TRBV9 NA TRBD1 CASSEGGQGALGYTF
TRBJ1-1 TRBV7-9 NA NA CASRVAGATEAFF
TRBJ1-1 TRBV5-4 NA NA CASSPGGGGRPDTEAFF
TRBJ1-1 TRBV29-1 NA NA CSVRGGENTEAFF
TRBJ1-6 TRBV10-2 NA NA CASSERGSTYNSPLHF
TRBJ1-6 TRBV1 NA NA CTSSPYNPGQRLSPLHF
TRBJ1-1 TRBV7-9 NA NA CASLPVNTEAFF
TRBJ2-7 TRBV13 NA TRBD1 CASSLVTGVNEQYF
TRBJ2-2 TRBV11-3 NA TRBD2 CASSHRGGTGELFF
TRBJ2-1 TRBV11-2 NA NA CASSLSGGINNEQFF
TRBJ2-3 TRBV13 NA NA CASSFGGLDTQYF
TRBJ2-1 TRBV6-4 NA TRBD2 CASSDSGLASYNEQFF
TRBJ1-3 TRBV12-5 NA NA CASGFWGSRAGNTIYF
TRBJ2-7 TRBV27 once NA CASSLSPAGWVSYEQYF
TRBJ1-4 TRBV27 NA TRBD1 CASSYRTGNEKLFF
TRBJ2-1 TRBV6-1 NA NA CASSGFSGSEWGNEQFF
TRBJ2-3 TRBV7-3 NA TRBD2 CASSLRAGTSGGAADTQYF
TRBJ1-5 TRBV13 NA TRBD1 CASSLGGGARNQPQHF
TRBJ1-6 TRBV27 NA TRBD1 CASSPYRGNSPLHF